This entry features one T cell receptor (beta chain) sequence. Its target antigen remains unknown. There are no base qualities to consult, and no much larger clone falls within one base. The sample comes from a study of CD8 T cells in Susac syndrome (dated by TCRdb to between 2019 and 2020). Looking at the study overall: Of the Susac syndrome patients who were sequenced, fewer than 10 were in clinical remission while 5 or 6 had clinically active disease. At blood withdrawal, Susac syndrome patients were either therapy-naive, taking corticosteroids (in some cases with IVIg as well), or taking IVIg alone. Whether CD8+ T cell activation and differentiation in Susac syndrome was antigen driven was tested using repertoire sequencing.

RNA was extracted using the RNeasy kit, and roughly 0.5 to 1 microgram was reverse transcribed with random hexamers. The immunoSEQ multiplex PCR assay, which covers 54 Vbeta and 13 Jbeta segments, was used to amplify TCR beta CDR3 regions. PCR amplification bias was corrected by using a synthetic template baseline for primer optimization and computational correction. In the authors' own workflow: Reads were assigned to V, D and J genes according to IMGT and analyzed in immunoSEQ Analyzer, with only productive sequences retained. To calculate clonality, Shannon entropy was normalized by log2 of the number of productive unique sequences and then subtracted from one. For each patient and control, public and private clones were evaluated among the 100 most prevalent clones. A clone was defined as Susac-specific if it was absent from the healthy and MS cohorts, from some 1,100 published viral clones and from other ImmuneACCESS disease sequences. TCRdb trimmed the raw reads at Q25, called clones with MiXCR and kept productive beta chains. Rows matching on CDR3 protein sequence are summarized as one entry with the most common DNA and genes. The V and J calls were not made by the authors but by TCRdb's processing. Across this sample there are 140,000 or so distinct CDR3 sequences, with around 95% seen only once. The top ten clones comprise more than 0.075% of the sample.

High-throughput TCR beta sequencing profiled peripheral blood CD8+ and CD4+ T cells from healthy donors, Susac syndrome patients and multiple sclerosis patients. The Susac syndrome patients fulfilled recently defined diagnostic criteria for definite or probable disease. Bulk CD8+ and CD4+ T cells were purified by magnetic negative isolation, while CD8+ TEMRA cells were enriched using FACS. Blood was collected in EDTA tubes and processed within 24 hours, with PBMCs isolated through density gradient centrifugation. PBMCs intended for TCR sequencing were cryopreserved in liquid nitrogen and were subsequently thawed in a 37 degrees C water bath. The sorted or isolated CD4+, CD8+ and CD8+ TEMRA cells reached a purity of at least 90%. Points the paper makes about the study in general: No clonal expansion was detected in the CD4+ T cell repertoire of Susac syndrome patients. The number of individuals in the TCR sequencing and HLA analysis was acknowledged as relatively small.

The germline ends are 13 bases apart after V is trimmed by 1 base and J by 0 bases. Measured from the cysteine to the phenylalanine, the CDR3 is 17 residues long. CDR3 DNA is the only sequence kept; it has 51 bases, read in frame from the first base. Taken from the germline V gene (reference sequence), the CDR1 and CDR2 loops are DFQATT and SNEGSKA. The TCR sequence derives from a human donor with Susac syndrome. Recombination joined TRBV20-1 with TRBJ1-6; the D region possibly corresponds to TRBD1 (5 bases align). Sequenced sample: CD4+ T cells from PBMCs. The base sequence is TGCAGTGCTAGAGTTCCGGGACCTCGCTCCTATAATTCACCCCTCCACTTT. Its translation reads: CSARVPGPRSYNSPLHF.